The 30 T cell receptor beta chains presented below share a single source sample, sequenced in a study of radiotherapy plus CTLA-4 blockade in lung cancer (dated by TCRdb to the late 2010s). Preparation of the library involved the immunoSEQ multiplex PCR assay. TCRdb obtained this table from immuneACCESS and retained in-frame rearrangements with V and J assigned. These tables miss some clones; where compared with another copy, unresolved V genes account for less than half of the shortfall, and the remainder is unexplained. This sample holds tens of thousands of clones; over 75% were observed only once. The top ten clonotypes cover 6% to 8.5% of the sample. The source material was peripheral blood, sampled from a patient treated with radiotherapy plus ipilimumab. These receptors all stem from a human donor with non-small cell lung cancer whose response to radiotherapy plus ipilimumab could not be evaluated.

This clone was observed a single time. V and J are TRBV11-3 and TRBJ2-2, with 10 bases identical to TRBD2. V lost 5 bases to trimming and J lost 1 base; unmatched junction nucleotides: 4. Germline V gives CDR1 SGHNT, CDR2 YENEEA. The length of the CDR3 is 16 residues. The CDR3 coding sequence is TGTGCCAGCAGCAGTCGGACTAGCGGGAACACCGGGGAGCTGTTTTTT. Protein product: CASSSRTSGNTGELFF.

The CDR3 is CASINRGTDTQYF. In nucleotides, the CDR3 is TGTGCCAGCATCAACAGGGGCACAGATACGCAGTATTTT. This sequence joins TRBV6-5 and TRBJ2-3; TRBD1 might be the D (6 bases). Germline-derived CDR1 and CDR2 are MNHEY and SVGAGI. V was cut by 7 bases and J by 1 base, with 9 bases left in between. This CDR3 region has 13 residues.

The genes are TRBV7-9 and TRBJ2-3; D is unresolved. The CDR3 is 11 amino acids. Trimming cost V 5 bases and J 6 bases, with 6 bases left between them. Germline loops: CDR1 SEHNR, CDR2 FQNEAQ (reference sequence). CDR3 sequence (DNA): TGTGCCAGCAGCCCTATGGATACGCAGTATTTT. Translated, it gives CASSPMDTQYF.

The chain links TRBV29-1 to TRBJ1-4; D remains unclear. Trimming shortened V by 4 bases and J by 3 bases, and 6 bases separated the two germline ends. Germline CDR1 and CDR2: SQVTM and ANQGSEA. The CDR3 contains 12 residues. The CDR3 DNA reads TGCAGCGTTGTCGGGTCTAATGAAAAACTGTTTTTT. Encoded protein: CSVVGSNEKLFF.

This chain links TRBV7-2 with TRBJ1-2, with 10 bases fitting TRBD1. Germline V gives CDR1 SGHTA, CDR2 FQGNSA. This CDR3 contains 13 residues. The V and J ends lost 4 bases and 7 bases, in that order; junction bases with no gene match: 3. The CDR3 nucleotides are TGTGCCAGCAGCTCGACAGGGGGCTTTGGCTACACCTTC. Its translation: CASSSTGGFGYTF.

The rearrangement uses TRBV4-1 and TRBJ2-1; 9 nucleotides match TRBD2. Germline V gene lookup returns CDR1 MGHRA and CDR2 YSYEKL. J gave up 0 bases and V 0 bases, and 6 bases lay outside the gene matches. The CDR3 has 18 amino acids. This CDR3 is CASSQERLAVRSYNEQFF. In nucleotides, the CDR3 is TGCGCCAGCAGCCAAGAAAGACTAGCGGTACGCTCCTACAATGAGCAGTTCTTC.

The rearrangement uses TRBV27 and TRBJ1-6; 8 bases are shared with TRBD1. Germline CDR1 MNHEY, CDR2 SMNVEV (reference sequence). CDR3 size: 16 residues. V was clipped by 5 bases and J by 9 bases; unmatched bases: 12. In DNA form, the CDR3 reads TGTGCCAGCAGTACCTCCAGGGGGCAAACGAGTTCACCCCTCCACTTT. Its protein product is CASSTSRGQTSSPLHF.

The V and J genes are TRBV5-6 and TRBJ1-1; 10 bases fit TRBD1. CDR1 and CDR2 from the germline V gene are SGHDT and YYEEEE. This CDR3 is 13 amino acids long. Losses at the gene ends were 3 bases for V and 5 bases for J; bases not matched to a gene: 1. This CDR3 is CASSWGQGTEAFF. CDR3 nucleotides: TGTGCCAGCAGCTGGGGACAGGGGACTGAAGCTTTCTTT.

This chain connects TRBV6-1 to TRBJ2-5; weak D call: TRBD2 (5 bases). CDR1 is MNHNS, CDR2 SASEGT, per germline. V gave up 2 bases and J gave up 7 bases, with 8 bases separating them. This CDR3 contains 12 residues. This CDR3 is CASSELRGTQYF. CDR3 nucleotides: TGTGCCAGCAGTGAACTCCGGGGGACCCAGTACTTC.

The CDR3 DNA sequence: TGTGCCAGCAGCCAGGGACAGGGCACCTACAATGAGCAGTTCTTC. It is translated as CASSQGQGTYNEQFF. This chain links TRBV7-2 with TRBJ2-1; 9 nucleotides agree with TRBD1. Germline CDR1 and CDR2: SGHTA and FQGNSA. Unmatched junction bases numbered 4, after V lost 5 bases and J lost 2 bases. The CDR3 length is 15 residues.

The CDR3 is CASSLAGRLTGELFF. The CDR3 DNA follows: TGTGCCAGCAGCTTAGCCGGCAGACTCACCGGGGAGCTGTTTTTT. V and J are TRBV5-4 and TRBJ2-2; no firm D call. There are 15 residues in the CDR3. V was trimmed by 2 bases and J by 4 bases, leaving 12 bases between them. Per germline, CDR1 SGHNT and CDR2 YYREEE (reference sequence).

The chain uses TRBV12-5 and TRBJ2-2; 9 nucleotides line up with TRBD2. Germline values: CDR1 LGHNT, CDR2 FRNRAP. V trimming: 1 base; J trimming: 4 bases; junction bases outside the gene matches: 4. The CDR3 is 16 residues long. The CDR3 DNA follows: TGTGCTAGTGGTTTGGCGGCGGGAGGGATCACCGGGGAGCTGTTTTTT. Translating gives CASGLAAGGITGELFF.

Written as DNA, the CDR3 is TGTGCCAGCAGCTTCGTAGCGGGAGGGCACACCGGGGAGCTGTTTTTT. This encodes CASSFVAGGHTGELFF. The genes are TRBV7-2 and TRBJ2-2, with 11 bases that match TRBD2. Trimming took 3 bases from V and 3 from J; bases not matched to a gene: 3. The germline V gene has CDR1 SGHTA and CDR2 FQGNSA. The CDR3 is 16 residues long.

This chain joins TRBV20-1 and TRBJ1-1; D gene uncertain. CDR3 size: 11 residues. CDR1 DFQATT and CDR2 SNEGSKA come from the germline V gene (reference sequence). The ends were cut back, 1 base at V and 3 bases at J, with 3 bases in the middle. CDR3 nucleotides: TGCAGTGCTAGAGGGCACACTGAAGCTTTCTTT. Its protein product is CSARGHTEAFF.

This clone occurred a few times. The V gene is TRBV28, the J gene TRBJ2-3; D possibly corresponds to TRBD2 (5 bases). V shed 4 bases and J shed 4 bases, with 24 bases lying between them. The CDR3 loop spans 18 amino acids. Germline V gives CDR1 MDHEN, CDR2 SYDVKM. For the CDR3, the DNA is TGTGCCAGCAGTTCATTATATACCAGAGCGGAAAGACCAGATACGCAGTATTTT. This sequence encodes CASSSLYTRAERPDTQYF.

This chain joins TRBV10-1 and TRBJ2-7; the D is unclear. The germline V gene has CDR1 WNHNN and CDR2 SYGVQD (reference sequence). V lost 6 bases, J lost 7 bases, and 16 bases lay in between. CDR3 size: 13 residues. Here the CDR3 DNA reads TGCGCCAGCAGCTTGACCCCTGCCGGGGAGCAGTACTTC. Translating it yields CASSLTPAGEQYF.

This sequence joins TRBV21-1 and TRBJ2-1; TRBD2 is taken as the D call from the table, unchecked against the DNA. TRBV21-1 is a listed pseudogene. This CDR3 region has 17 residues. CDR3 amino acids: CASSKWTSGGVYNEQFF. The CDR3 DNA is TGTGCCAGCAGCAAATGGACTAGCGGGGGGGTCTACAATGAGCAGTTCTTC.

The chain links TRBV19 to TRBJ2-7; D possibly corresponds to TRBD2 (5 bases). CDR1 is LNHDA, CDR2 SQIVND, per germline (reference sequence). The V gene lost 1 base and the J gene lost 4 bases, with 14 bases spanning the gap. CDR3 size: 15 residues. The CDR3 DNA reads as TGTGCCAGTAGTATAGTTTGGGGAGTCGGGTACGAGCAGTACTTC. Translated, it gives CASSIVWGVGYEQYF. Together with reference TRBV19 and TRBJ2-7, the CDR3 gives the full variable domain: DGGITQSPKYLFRKEGQNVTLSCEQNLNHDAMYWYRQDPGQGLRLIYYSQIVNDFQKGDIAEGYSVSREKKESFPLTVTSAQKNPTAFYLCASSIVWGVGYEQYFGPGTRLTVT.

The V gene is TRBV11-3, the J gene TRBJ2-1, with D hard to call. V was shortened by 1 base and J by 5 bases, with 6 bases between the two germline ends. The germline CDR1 and CDR2 sequences are SGHNT and YENEEA. This CDR3 has 13 residues. The CDR3 region is CASSLVGNNEQFF. Written as DNA, the CDR3 is TGTGCCAGCAGCTTAGTTGGCAACAATGAGCAGTTCTTC.

J is TRBJ2-5 and V is TRBV7-7; D call uncertain. Looked up from germline, CDR1 is SSHAT and CDR2 is FNYEAQ (reference sequence). V was clipped by 5 bases and J by 4 bases, with 11 bases between them. This CDR3 spans 13 amino acids. DNA of the CDR3: TGTGCCAGCAGCCCAGGTGGTTTAGAGACCCAGTACTTC. Residues: CASSPGGLETQYF.

The V call is TRBV9, the J call TRBJ2-2; 9 nucleotides line up with TRBD2. Germline V gene sequence: CDR1 SGDLS, CDR2 YYNGEE. This CDR3 contains 14 residues. The junction had 4 bases not matched to a gene; V was cut back by 4 bases and J by 6 bases. The chain's CDR3 is CASSPLAGPGELFF. Written as DNA, the CDR3 is TGTGCCAGCAGCCCACTAGCGGGTCCCGGGGAGCTGTTTTTT. Combining the CDR3 with reference TRBV9 and TRBJ2-2 gives the whole variable domain DSGVTQTPKHLITATGQRVTLRCSPRSGDLSVYWYQQSLDQGLQFLIQYYNGEERAKGNILERFSAQQFPDLHSELNLSSLELGDSALYFCASSPLAGPGELFFGEGSRLTVL.

The rearrangement joins TRBV4-1 to TRBJ2-1; no clear D gene. The ends were cut back, 4 bases at V and 10 bases at J, with 14 bases in the middle. Germline V gene sequence: CDR1 MGHRA, CDR2 YSYEKL. The CDR3 runs 13 residues. The CDR3 nucleotides read TGCGCCAGCAGCCCCGGATTTTCGACAGAGCAGTTCTTC. It codes for CASSPGFSTEQFF.

CDR3 amino acids: CASSESWVGGNYGYTF. The CDR3 bases are TGTGCCAGCAGTGAATCGTGGGTTGGGGGCAACTATGGCTACACCTTC. The V and J genes are TRBV2 and TRBJ1-2; D is perhaps TRBD1 (6 bases). The CDR3 extends over 16 amino acids. The V end was cut by 2 bases, the J end by 2 bases, with 15 bases between. Germline assignment: CDR1 SNHLY and CDR2 FYNNEI.

V usage is TRBV6-1 and J usage is TRBJ2-7; maybe TRBD1 (5 bases). The CDR3 is 15 residues long. Trimming removed 9 bases from V and 5 bases from J, with 23 bases in between. CDR1 is MNHNS, CDR2 SASEGT, per germline. In DNA form, the CDR3 reads TGTGCCAGTACATGGCCAGCAGGGAAGGGGCACGAGCAGTACTTC. Encoded protein: CASTWPAGKGHEQYF.

The chain is built from TRBV19 and TRBJ1-2, with a possible D match to TRBD1 (5 bases). Deletions cut 7 bases from V and 3 bases from J, with 21 bases between. The CDR3 length is 16 residues. Germline V lookup: CDR1 LNHDA, CDR2 SQIVND (reference sequence). The DNA for the CDR3 is TGTGCCAGTACCCCACCCGGGGGGGAGAAGGACTATGGCTACACCTTC. Its protein product is CASTPPGGEKDYGYTF.

The genes are TRBV11-2 and TRBJ2-5; D is perhaps TRBD1 (6 bases). The J call may not be correct, given that the DNA end is closer to TRBJ2-7. Germline V CDR1 and CDR2: SGHAT, FQNNGV. This CDR3 has 11 residues. This chain's CDR3 is CASSRGYEQYF. In DNA, the CDR3 is TGTGCCAGCTCCAGGGGATACGAGCAGTACTTC.

V is TRBV5-1 and J is TRBJ1-2, with a weak D call TRBD1 (6 bases). Germline assignment: CDR1 SGHRS and CDR2 YFSETQ. Trimming left V 2 bases short and J 3 bases short, with 14 bases between. This CDR3 region has 15 residues. The CDR3 is CASSLVTGTDYGYTF. The CDR3 region has the DNA TGCGCCAGCAGCTTAGTAACAGGGACCGACTATGGCTACACCTTC.

The chain combines TRBV7-8 with TRBJ2-5, with TRBD1 matching over 7 bases. The CDR3 contains 15 residues. V was clipped by 2 bases and J by 4 bases; unmatched bases: 7. CDR1 is SGHVS and CDR2 is FQNEAQ in the germline V gene. CDR3: CASSLRPGQRETQYF. The CDR3 region has the DNA TGTGCCAGCAGCTTACGCCCGGGACAGCGAGAGACCCAGTACTTC.

The chain combines TRBV5-5 with TRBJ1-1; tentative D call: TRBD1 (5 bases). This CDR3 has 16 amino acids. V shed 2 bases and J shed 7 bases, with 21 bases lying between them. Germline loops: CDR1 SGHKS, CDR2 YYEKEE (reference sequence). The CDR3 nucleotides are TGTGCCAGCAGCTTCGGGAGGCCTGGGACCATGGGTGAAGCTTTCTTT. It codes for CASSFGRPGTMGEAFF. The complete variable domain, with remaining parts taken from reference TRBV5-5 and TRBJ1-1, reads DAGVTQSPTHLIKTRGQQVTLRCSPISGHKSVSWYQQVLGQGPQFIFQYYEKEERGRGNFPDRFSARQFPNYSSELNVNALLLGDSALYLCASSFGRPGTMGEAFFGQGTRLTVV.

J is TRBJ1-4 and V is TRBV7-9; TRBD1 aligns across 8 bases. Germline V gene sequence: CDR1 SEHNR, CDR2 FQNEAQ (reference sequence). Trimming at V came to 3 bases and at J to 6 bases, leaving 6 bases not matched to a gene. The CDR3 contains 15 residues. CDR3 amino acids: CASSFGQGGYEKLFF. As DNA, the CDR3 is TGTGCCAGCAGCTTTGGACAGGGAGGTTATGAAAAACTGTTTTTT.